This T cell receptor beta chain was observed in a study of T cell changes during pregnancy in multiple sclerosis. Assay used: immunoSEQ multiplex PCR; TCRdb lists only in-frame clones, some missing. The table shows tens of thousands of clones, with more than 80% occurring only once. The source is a female donor with multiple sclerosis, enrolled in a pregnancy study. The sequences come from CD4+ T cells from peripheral blood mononuclear cells, collected in the first trimester of pregnancy.

As DNA, the CDR3 is TGTGCCTGGAGTCCAGGGGTTGTAGGAAACACCATATATTTT. Encoded protein: CAWSPGVVGNTIYF. The rearrangement joins TRBV30 to TRBJ1-3, with a weak D call TRBD1 (6 bases). V was shortened by 2 bases and J by 4 bases, with 12 bases between the two germline ends. Germline CDR1 reads GTSNPN; CDR2 reads SVGIG (reference sequence). The CDR3 is 14 residues long.